One T cell receptor (beta chain) is described in this entry. Its matching antigen is unknown. The sample originates from a study of vaccination and CD4 T cells after COVID-19. Study findings and constraints: From roughly 21 to 40, the median of SARS-CoV-2-reactive clonotypes rose without reaching significance. The study examined relatively few convalescent patients and included no early post-infection timepoints. Looking at convalescent patients, 304 of their 307 vaccine-specific clones were spike mono-reactive.

CDR3 length: 14 amino acids. Germline V CDR1 and CDR2: MNHNS, SASEGT. The ends were cut back, 5 bases at V and 4 bases at J, with 14 bases in the middle. The treatment here: roughly 10-day PBMC culture with coronavirus spike peptide pools or control peptides (ViraFEST assay). Samples of CD4+ T cells were obtained from the unexposed donor before the COVID-19 pandemic (2011-2018). Before TCRs were sequenced, ViraFEST expanded antigen-specific T cells with peptide pools. Oncomine TCR Beta short-read sequencing was applied to DNA from cultured CD4+ T cells. TCRdb re-called the PCR reads through MiXCR, storing one row per CDR3 protein. The data contain around 9,000 distinct CDR3 sequences, around 29% of them singletons.

The source material was CD4+ T cells from blood, cultured in vitro. The sequence derives from a human donor in good health. This chain uses TRBV6-1 with TRBJ1-2; D is ambiguous. The CDR3 DNA reads as TGTGCCAGCAGTCCTGGATGGCAGACCTATGGCTACACCTTC. Translating gives CASSPGWQTYGYTF.